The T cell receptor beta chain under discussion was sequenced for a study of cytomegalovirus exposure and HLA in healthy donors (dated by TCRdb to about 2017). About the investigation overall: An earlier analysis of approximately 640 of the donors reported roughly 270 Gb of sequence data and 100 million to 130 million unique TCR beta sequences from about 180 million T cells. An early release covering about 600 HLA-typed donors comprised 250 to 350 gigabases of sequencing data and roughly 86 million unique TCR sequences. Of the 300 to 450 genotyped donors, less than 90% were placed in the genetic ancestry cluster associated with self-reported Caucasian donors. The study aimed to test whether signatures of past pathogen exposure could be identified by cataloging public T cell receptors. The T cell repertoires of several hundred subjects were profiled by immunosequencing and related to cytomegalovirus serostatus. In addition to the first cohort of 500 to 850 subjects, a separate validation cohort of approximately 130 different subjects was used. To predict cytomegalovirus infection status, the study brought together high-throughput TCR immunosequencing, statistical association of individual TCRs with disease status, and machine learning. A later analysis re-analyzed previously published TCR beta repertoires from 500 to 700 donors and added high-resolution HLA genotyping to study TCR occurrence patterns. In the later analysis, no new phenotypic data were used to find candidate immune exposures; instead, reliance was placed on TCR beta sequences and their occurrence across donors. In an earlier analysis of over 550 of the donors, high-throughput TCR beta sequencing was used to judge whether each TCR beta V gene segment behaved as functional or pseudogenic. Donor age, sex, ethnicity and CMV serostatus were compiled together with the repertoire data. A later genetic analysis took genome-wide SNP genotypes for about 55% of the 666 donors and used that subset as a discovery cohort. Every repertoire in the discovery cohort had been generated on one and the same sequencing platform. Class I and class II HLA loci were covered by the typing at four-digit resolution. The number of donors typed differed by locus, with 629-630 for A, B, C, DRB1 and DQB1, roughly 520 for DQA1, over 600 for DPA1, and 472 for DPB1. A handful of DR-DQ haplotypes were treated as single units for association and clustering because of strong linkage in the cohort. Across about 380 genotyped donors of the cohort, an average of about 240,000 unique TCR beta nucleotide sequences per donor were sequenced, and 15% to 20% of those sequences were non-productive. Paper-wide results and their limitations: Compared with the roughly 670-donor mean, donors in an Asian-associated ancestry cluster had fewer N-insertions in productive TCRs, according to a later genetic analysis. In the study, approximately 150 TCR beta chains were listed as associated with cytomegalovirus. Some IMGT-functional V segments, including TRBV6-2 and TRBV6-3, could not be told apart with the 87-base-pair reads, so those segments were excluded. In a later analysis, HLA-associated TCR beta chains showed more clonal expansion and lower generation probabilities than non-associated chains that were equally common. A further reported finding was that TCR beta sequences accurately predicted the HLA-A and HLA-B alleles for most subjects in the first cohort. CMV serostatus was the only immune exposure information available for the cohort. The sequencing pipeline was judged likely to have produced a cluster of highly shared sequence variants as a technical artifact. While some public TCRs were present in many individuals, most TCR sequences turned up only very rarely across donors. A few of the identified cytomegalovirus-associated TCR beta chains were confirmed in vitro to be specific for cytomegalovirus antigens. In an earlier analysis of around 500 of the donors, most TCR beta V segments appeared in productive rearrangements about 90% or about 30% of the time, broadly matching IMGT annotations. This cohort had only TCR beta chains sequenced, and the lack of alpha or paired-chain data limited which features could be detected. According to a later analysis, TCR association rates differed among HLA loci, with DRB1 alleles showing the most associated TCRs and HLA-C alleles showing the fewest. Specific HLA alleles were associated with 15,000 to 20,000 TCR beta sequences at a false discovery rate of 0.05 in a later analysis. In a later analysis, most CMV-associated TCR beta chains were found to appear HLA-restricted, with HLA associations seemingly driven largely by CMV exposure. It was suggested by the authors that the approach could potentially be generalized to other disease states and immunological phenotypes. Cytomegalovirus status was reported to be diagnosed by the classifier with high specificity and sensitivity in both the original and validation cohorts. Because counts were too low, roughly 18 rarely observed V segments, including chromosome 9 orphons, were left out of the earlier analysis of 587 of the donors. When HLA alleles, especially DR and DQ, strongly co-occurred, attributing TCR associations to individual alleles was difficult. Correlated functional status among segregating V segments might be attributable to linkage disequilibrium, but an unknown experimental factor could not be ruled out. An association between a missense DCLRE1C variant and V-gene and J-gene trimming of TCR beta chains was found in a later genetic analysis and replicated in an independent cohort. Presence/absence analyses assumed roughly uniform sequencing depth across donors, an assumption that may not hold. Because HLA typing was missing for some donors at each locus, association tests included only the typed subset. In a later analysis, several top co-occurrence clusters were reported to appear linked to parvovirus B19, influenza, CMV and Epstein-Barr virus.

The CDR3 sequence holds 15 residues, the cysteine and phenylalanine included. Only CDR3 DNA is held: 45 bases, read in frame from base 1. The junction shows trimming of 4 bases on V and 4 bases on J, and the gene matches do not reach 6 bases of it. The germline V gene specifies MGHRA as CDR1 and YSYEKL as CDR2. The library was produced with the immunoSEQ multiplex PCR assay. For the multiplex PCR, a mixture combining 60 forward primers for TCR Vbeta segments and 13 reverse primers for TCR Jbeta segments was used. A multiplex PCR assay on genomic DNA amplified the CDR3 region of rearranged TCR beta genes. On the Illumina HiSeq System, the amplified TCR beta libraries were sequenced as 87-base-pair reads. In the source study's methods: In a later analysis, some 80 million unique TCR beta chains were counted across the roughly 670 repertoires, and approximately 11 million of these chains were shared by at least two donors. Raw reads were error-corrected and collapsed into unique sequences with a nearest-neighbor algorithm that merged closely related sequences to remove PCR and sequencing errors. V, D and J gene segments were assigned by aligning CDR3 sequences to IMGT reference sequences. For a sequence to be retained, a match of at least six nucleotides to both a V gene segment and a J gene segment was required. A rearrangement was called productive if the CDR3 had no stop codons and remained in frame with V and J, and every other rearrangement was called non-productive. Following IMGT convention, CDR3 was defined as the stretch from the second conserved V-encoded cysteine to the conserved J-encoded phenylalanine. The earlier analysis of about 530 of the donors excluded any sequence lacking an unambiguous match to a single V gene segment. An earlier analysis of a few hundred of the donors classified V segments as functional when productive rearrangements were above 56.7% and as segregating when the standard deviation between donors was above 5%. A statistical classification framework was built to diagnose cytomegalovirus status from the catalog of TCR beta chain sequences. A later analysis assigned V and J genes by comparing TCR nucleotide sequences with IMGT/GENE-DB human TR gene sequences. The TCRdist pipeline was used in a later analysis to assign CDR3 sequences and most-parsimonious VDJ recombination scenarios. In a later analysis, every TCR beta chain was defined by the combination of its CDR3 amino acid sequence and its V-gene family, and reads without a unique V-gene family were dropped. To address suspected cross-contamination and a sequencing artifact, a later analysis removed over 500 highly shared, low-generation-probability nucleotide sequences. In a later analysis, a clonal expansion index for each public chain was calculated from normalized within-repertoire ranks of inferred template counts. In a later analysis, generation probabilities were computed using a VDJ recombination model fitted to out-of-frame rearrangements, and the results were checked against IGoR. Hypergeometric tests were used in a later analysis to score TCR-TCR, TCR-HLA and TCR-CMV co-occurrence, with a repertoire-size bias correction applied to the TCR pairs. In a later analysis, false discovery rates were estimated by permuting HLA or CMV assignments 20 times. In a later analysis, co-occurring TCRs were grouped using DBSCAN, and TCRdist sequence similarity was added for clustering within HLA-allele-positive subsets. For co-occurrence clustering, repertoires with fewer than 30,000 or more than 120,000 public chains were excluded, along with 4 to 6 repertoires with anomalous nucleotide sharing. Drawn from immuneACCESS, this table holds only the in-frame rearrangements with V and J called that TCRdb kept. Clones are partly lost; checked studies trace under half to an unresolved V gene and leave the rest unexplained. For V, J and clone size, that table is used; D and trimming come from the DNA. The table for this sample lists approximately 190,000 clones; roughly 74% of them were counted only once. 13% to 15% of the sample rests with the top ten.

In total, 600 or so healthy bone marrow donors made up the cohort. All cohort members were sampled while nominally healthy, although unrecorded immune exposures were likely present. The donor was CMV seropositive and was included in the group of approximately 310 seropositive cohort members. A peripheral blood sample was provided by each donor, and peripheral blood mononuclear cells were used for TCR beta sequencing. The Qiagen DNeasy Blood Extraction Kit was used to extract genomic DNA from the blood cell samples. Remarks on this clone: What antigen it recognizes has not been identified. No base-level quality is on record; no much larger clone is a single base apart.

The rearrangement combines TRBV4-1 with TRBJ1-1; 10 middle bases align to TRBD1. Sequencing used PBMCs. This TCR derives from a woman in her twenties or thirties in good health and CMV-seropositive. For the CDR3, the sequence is CASSRDRGRGTEAFF. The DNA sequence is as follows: TGCGCCAGCAGCCGAGACAGGGGGCGCGGCACTGAAGCTTTCTTT.